This is a list of T cell receptor beta chains from one sample in a study of somatic mutations in cytotoxic T cells in rheumatoid arthritis. Sequencing was performed with immunoSEQ multiplex PCR; in TCRdb, only in-frame clones are kept and a portion is missing. The repertoire consists of about 23,000 clones, with approximately 80% occurring once and the leading ten covering 3% to 4%. The sample taken for sequencing was CD8+ T cells sorted from blood. The receptors come from an adult with rheumatoid arthritis. Each CDR3 is given with its conserved first and last residue. The D gene is left open where the match is weak. Clone sizes are given selectively: once, few, many, or a class where the clone is expanded.

clone_size	d_call	j_call	v_call	cdr3_aa	cdr3_nt
NA	NA	TRBJ1-1	TRBV27	CASGNSLQFRNTEAFF	TGTGCCAGCGGTAACAGTTTACAGTTTCGGAACACTGAAGCTTTCTTT
NA	TRBD2	TRBJ2-1	TRBV7-9	CASSSGLAGGPYNEQFF	TGTGCCAGCAGCTCGGGGCTAGCGGGGGGGCCCTACAATGAGCAGTTCTTC
NA	NA	TRBJ2-1	TRBV27	CASSFLSSYNEQFF	TGTGCCAGCAGTTTTCTCAGCTCCTACAATGAGCAGTTCTTC
NA	TRBD1	TRBJ2-7	TRBV27	CASSLGTGVHEQYF	TGTGCCAGCAGTTTGGGGACAGGGGTCCACGAGCAGTACTTC
once	NA	TRBJ1-3	TRBV7-3	CASSLGGDSGNTIYF	TGTGCCAGCAGCTTGGGCGGGGACTCTGGAAACACCATATATTTT
once	NA	TRBJ2-3	TRBV29-1	CSVPWGFTDTQYF	TGCAGCGTCCCCTGGGGGTTCACAGATACGCAGTATTTT
NA	NA	TRBJ2-2	TRBV29-1	CSVVWGTGELFF	TGCAGCGTTGTATGGGGGACGGGGGAGCTGTTTTTT
once	TRBD1	TRBJ2-7	TRBV14	CASSQEDRSESSYEQYF	TGTGCCAGCAGCCAAGAGGACAGGTCCGAGAGCTCCTACGAGCAGTACTTC
NA	NA	TRBJ1-2	TRBV7-9	CASSSGSGSGYTF	TGTGCCAGCAGTTCCGGGAGCGGGAGTGGCTACACCTTC
NA	TRBD1	TRBJ1-4	TRBV28	CASSLGGEGAWGEKLFF	TGTGCCAGCAGTTTAGGCGGCGAGGGGGCCTGGGGGGAAAAACTGTTTTTT
NA	NA	TRBJ2-1	TRBV11-2	CASSYHVVNEQFF	TGTGCCAGCAGCTACCACGTTGTCAATGAGCAGTTCTTC
once	NA	TRBJ1-5	TRBV9	CASSVEGGGNQPQHF	TGTGCCAGCAGCGTAGAAGGGGGGGGAAATCAGCCCCAGCATTTT
NA	NA	TRBJ2-7	TRBV7-9	CASSLGGRDYEQYF	TGTGCCAGCAGCTTAGGAGGCAGGGACTACGAGCAGTACTTC
NA	TRBD2	TRBJ2-5	TRBV6-6	CAAGGAWETQYF	TGTGCCGCCGGGGGGGCTTGGGAGACCCAGTACTTC
NA	NA	TRBJ1-3	TRBV7-2	CASSLNGRGSGNTIYF	TGTGCCAGCAGCTTAAATGGTAGGGGCTCTGGAAACACCATATATTTT
NA	TRBD2	TRBJ2-3	TRBV11-2	CASSLAGREVDTQYF	TGTGCCAGCAGCTTAGCAGGGAGGGAGGTCGATACGCAGTATTTT
NA	TRBD2	TRBJ2-3	TRBV6-4	CASSDPEGSGGLASTDTQYF	TGTGCCAGCAGTGATCCCGAGGGGAGCGGGGGGCTCGCTAGCACAGATACGCAGTATTTT
once	NA	TRBJ1-2	TRBV5-3	CARRGVETVPRKDSYGYTF	TGTGCCAGAAGGGGGGTGGAGACTGTGCCTAGGAAAGACTCCTATGGCTACACCTTC
NA	TRBD1	TRBJ1-1	TRBV7-2	CASSQLTGRNTEAFF	TGTGCCAGCAGCCAATTGACAGGGAGGAACACTGAAGCTTTCTTT
once	NA	TRBJ1-5	TRBV9	CASSVDPEEPQHF	TGTGCCAGCAGCGTAGACCCCGAGGAGCCCCAACATTTT
NA	TRBD2	TRBJ2-7	TRBV2	CASWRESSYEQYF	TGTGCCAGCTGGCGGGAGAGCTCCTACGAGCAGTACTTC
NA	TRBD1	TRBJ2-7	TRBV2	CASSSTGTGYAYEQYF	TGTGCCAGCAGCTCTACCGGGACAGGGTACGCCTACGAGCAGTACTTC
NA	NA	TRBJ2-7	TRBV4-2	CASSQGETTKEQYF	TGTGCCAGCAGCCAAGGGGAGACCACTAAAGAGCAGTACTTC
medium-sized	NA	TRBJ1-2	TRBV13	CASSSRQVLDYGYTF	TGTGCCAGCAGCTCCCGACAGGTTTTGGACTATGGCTACACCTTC
NA	NA	TRBJ2-3	TRBV19	CASSIVGRTDTQYF	TGTGCCAGTAGTATAGTAGGCCGCACAGATACGCAGTATTTT
NA	NA	TRBJ2-3	TRBV10-3	CAISEPTGPEDTQYF	TGTGCCATCAGTGAGCCCACAGGACCCGAGGATACGCAGTATTTT
NA	NA	TRBJ1-2	TRBV4-3	CASSQAVTVNYGYTF	TGCGCCAGCAGCCAAGCTGTGACAGTCAACTATGGCTACACCTTC
NA	TRBD2	TRBJ2-7	TRBV6-5	CASMSASGGAGQYF	TGTGCCAGCATGTCGGCTAGCGGGGGGGCTGGGCAGTACTTC
NA	NA	TRBJ1-3	TRBV6-1	CASSEATGVSGNTIYF	TGTGCCAGCAGTGAAGCAACTGGGGTATCAGGAAACACCATATATTTT
NA	TRBD1	TRBJ2-2	TRBV6-1	CASSEAGGLGELFF	TGTGCCAGCAGTGAAGCAGGGGGCCTCGGGGAGCTGTTTTTT
NA	NA	TRBJ1-2	TRBV27	CASSSRGTAYTF	TGTGCCAGCAGTTCTCGGGGGACCGCTTACACCTTC
NA	NA	TRBJ2-7	TRBV5-4	CASSFLPLGGQYF	TGTGCCAGCAGCTTCCTGCCGCTTGGGGGGCAGTACTTC
few	TRBD1	TRBJ1-6	TRBV7-9	CASSYTDRGNSPLHF	TGTGCCAGCAGCTACACTGACAGGGGTAATTCACCCCTCCACTTT
NA	TRBD1	TRBJ1-5	TRBV6-1	CASGQGAEQPQHF	TGTGCCAGCGGACAGGGGGCTGAGCAGCCCCAGCATTTT
NA	NA	TRBJ1-2	TRBV5-8	CASSLGQNYGYTF	TGTGCCAGCAGCTTGGGACAGAACTATGGCTACACCTTC
NA	NA	TRBJ1-2	TRBV27	CASSFITGSHYGYTF	TGTGCCAGCAGTTTCATAACAGGTTCCCACTATGGCTACACCTTC
NA	TRBD1	TRBJ1-2	TRBV7-8	CASSFTGGLGWGYTF	TGTGCCAGCAGCTTTACAGGGGGCTTGGGTTGGGGCTACACCTTC
NA	NA	TRBJ2-1	TRBV11-2	CASSLAHNEQFF	TGTGCCAGCAGCTTAGCCCACAATGAGCAGTTCTTC
few	NA	TRBJ2-7	TRBV20-1	CSAGPYEQYF	TGCAGTGCCGGACCCTACGAGCAGTACTTC
few	NA	TRBJ2-7	TRBV7-8	CASSLGGVAGLDYEQYF	TGTGCCAGCAGCTTAGGGGGAGTTGCGGGGCTAGACTACGAGCAGTACTTC